The 26 T cell receptor beta chains given below trace back to one sample, sequenced in a study of neurological immune-mediated disorders. Each CDR3 protein gets one entry after TCRdb re-called the 5' RACE reads with MiXCR. The sample includes tens of thousands of distinct CDR3 sequences, roughly 13% of them seen just once. Specified time point: longitudinal time-point 3. Specimen: PBMCs. These TCRs come from a male donor with HTLV-1-associated myelopathy (HAM/TSP).

This clonotype was detected many times. The chain recombines TRBV5-1 with TRBJ2-5; perhaps TRBD2 as D (7 bases). The germline V gene has CDR1 SGHRS and CDR2 YFSETQ. This CDR3 region has 14 residues. Trimming removed 1 base from V and 4 bases from J, with 11 bases in between. The CDR3 region has the DNA TGCGCCAGCAGCTTGCGGGGGGCAGGAGAGACCCAGTACTTC. Translating it yields CASSLRGAGETQYF.

A note on this clonotype: A junction end diverges from the germline sequence, so it may reflect a read error. The CDR3 loop is CASSHTGGTNERYF. For the CDR3, the DNA is TGTGCCAGCAGCCACACAGGGGGAACCAACGAGCGGTACTTC. The chain uses TRBV27 and TRBJ2-7; 8 positions agree with TRBD1. Germline CDR1 is MNHEY and CDR2 is SMNVEV (reference sequence). This CDR3 region has 14 residues.

This clonotype was seen at least ten times. The chain couples TRBV7-8 to TRBJ2-3; a possible D gene is TRBD2 (5 bases). Trimming stripped 5 bases from V and 5 bases from J, with 14 bases between. Germline assignment: CDR1 SGHVS and CDR2 FQNEAQ. The CDR3 has 14 residues. CDR3 in amino acids: CASSPLRGGDTQYF. CDR3 bases: TGTGCCAGCAGCCCCCTCCGGGGTGGAGATACGCAGTATTTT.

Ten or more counts support this clonotype. This chain joins TRBV5-1 and TRBJ2-1, with D possibly being TRBD1 (5 bases). The CDR3 has 16 amino acids. Germline V gene data show CDR1 as SGHRS and CDR2 as YFSETQ. Trimming removed 0 bases at V and 0 bases at J, with 10 bases between. CDR3 region: CASSLVQGSSYNEQFF. The CDR3 region has the DNA TGCGCCAGCAGCTTGGTCCAGGGAAGCTCCTACAATGAGCAGTTCTTC.

There are many counts of this clonotype. The J gene is TRBJ2-7, the V gene TRBV3-1; either TRBD1 or TRBD2 may supply D (5 bases each). Germline V gene lookup returns CDR1 LGHDT and CDR2 YNNKEL (reference sequence). There are 16 residues in the CDR3. Trimming took 0 bases from V and 6 from J, leaving 18 bases between them. The CDR3 DNA reads TGTGCCAGCAGCCAAGAAGGATGGGGGACCTTCGGCGAGCAGTACTTC. It translates to CASSQEGWGTFGEQYF.

The chain links TRBV20-1 to TRBJ2-1; D gene unclear. Gene TRBJ2-5 matches the end of the DNA better, so the J call may be wrong. CDR3 size: 15 residues. Germline V lookup: CDR1 DFQATT, CDR2 SNEGSKA (reference sequence). The CDR3 region is CSASHSVTFQETQYF. The CDR3 DNA reads TGCAGTGCTAGTCACAGCGTGACTTTTCAAGAGACCCAGTACTTC.

This clonotype was recorded at least ten times. The chain combines TRBV9 with TRBJ1-1; a weak D match, TRBD1 (6 bases). This CDR3 is 12 amino acids long. The V gene's germline CDR1 is SGDLS and CDR2 YYNGEE. V lost 0 bases and J lost 10, with 10 bases in between. The CDR3 spells CASSVVSGAAFF. The CDR3 DNA sequence: TGTGCCAGCAGCGTAGTTTCAGGGGCAGCTTTCTTT.

This clonotype has a count of ten or more. The chain is built from TRBV7-2 and TRBJ1-6, with D unclear. V was trimmed by 4 bases and J by 9 bases, leaving 7 bases between them. CDR3 length equals 12 residues. Germline V lookup: CDR1 SGHTA, CDR2 FQGNSA. CDR3 sequence: CASSSVGSPLHF. CDR3 coding DNA: TGTGCCAGCAGCTCGGTGGGTTCACCCCTCCACTTT.

This clonotype appeared many times. The chain employs TRBV11-3 and TRBJ2-5, with 7 bases aligning to TRBD2. V lost 0 bases to trimming and J lost 2 bases; unmatched junction nucleotides: 3. The CDR3 sequence is 15 residues long. Germline V gives CDR1 SGHNT, CDR2 YENEEA. The CDR3 region is CASSLETGRQETQYF. DNA for the CDR3: TGTGCCAGCAGCTTAGAAACCGGGAGGCAAGAGACCCAGTACTTC.

This clonotype was counted many times. The rearrangement joins TRBV29-1 to TRBJ2-2; 11 bases agree with TRBD1. The CDR3 loop spans 13 amino acids. Germline CDR1 reads SQVTM; CDR2 reads ANQGSEA. J gave up 8 bases and V 6 bases, and 5 bases lay outside the gene matches. DNA for the CDR3: TGCAGCGTGCGGACAGGGGGCTCGGGGGAGCTGTTTTTT. Residues: CSVRTGGSGELFF.

Ten or more counts support this clonotype. The rearrangement links TRBV12-3 or TRBV12-4 to TRBJ2-2; 7 positions match TRBD1. This CDR3 spans 15 amino acids. V was pared by 0 bases and J by 4 bases, with 2 bases of the junction left unmatched. The CDR3 region is CASSLAPGGTGELFF. CDR3 DNA sequence: TGTGCCAGCAGTTTAGCCCCAGGGGGCACCGGGGAGCTGTTTTTT.

This clonotype was counted at least ten times. The chain joins TRBV20-1 to TRBJ1-2; possibly TRBD1 for D (5 bases). This CDR3 spans 15 amino acids. Deletions cut 5 bases from V and 5 bases from J, with 21 bases between. CDR1 DFQATT and CDR2 SNEGSKA come from the germline V gene (reference sequence). CDR3 coding DNA: TGCAGTGCTCTTATAGGGGCAGGGAGATTTTATGGCTACACCTTC. Its protein is CSALIGAGRFYGYTF.

This clonotype was seen at least ten times. The rearrangement joins TRBV7-6 to TRBJ2-3; 7 bases fit TRBD1. CDR3 length equals 15 residues. The V gene's germline CDR1 is SGHVS and CDR2 FNYEAQ. V dropped 6 bases and J dropped 5; count of bases not matched to a gene: 11. CDR3 sequence (DNA): TGTGCCAGCAGTTCCCGAACAGGGGCGGAAGATACGCAGTATTTT. It yields the protein CASSSRTGAEDTQYF. The whole variable domain, filled in from reference TRBV7-6 and TRBJ2-3, reads GAGVSQSPRYKVTKRGQDVALRCDPISGHVSLYWYRQALGQGPEFLTYFNYEAQQDKSGLPNDRFSAERPEGSISTLTIQRTEQRDSAMYRCASSSRTGAEDTQYFGPGTRLTVL.

As concerns this clonotype: This clone may be a read error of a much larger clone one base away. The gene calls are TRBV14 and TRBJ1-3; D is unclear. The CDR3 is 15 residues long. Germline lookup yields CDR1 SGHDN and CDR2 FVKESK. The CDR3 loop reads CVSSQEVGNLNTIYF. DNA for the CDR3: TGTGTCAGCAGCCAAGAGGTCGGGAATTTGAACACCATATATTTT.

This clonotype counts as medium-sized. The J gene is TRBJ1-6, the V gene TRBV9; 10 nucleotides match TRBD1. From germline, CDR1 is SGDLS and CDR2 YYNGEE. V lost 3 bases, J lost 6 bases, and 3 bases stayed unmatched. The CDR3 runs to 15 residues. The CDR3 DNA follows: TGTGCCAGCAGCGCGACAGGGGGCTTTAATTCACCCCTCCACTTT. Amino acid sequence: CASSATGGFNSPLHF. The full variable domain, completed using reference TRBV9 and TRBJ1-6, is DSGVTQTPKHLITATGQRVTLRCSPRSGDLSVYWYQQSLDQGLQFLIQYYNGEERAKGNILERFSAQQFPDLHSELNLSSLELGDSALYFCASSATGGFNSPLHFGNGTRLTVT.

This clonotype was observed many times. The CDR3 protein is CSARALAGGFTDTQYF. CDR3 DNA: TGCAGTGCTAGGGCTCTAGCGGGGGGTTTCACAGATACGCAGTATTTT. The chain uses TRBV20-1 and TRBJ2-3, with TRBD2 matching 11 bases. With V trimmed by 3 bases and J by 2 bases, 7 bases remained unmatched. Germline V gene lookup returns CDR1 DFQATT and CDR2 SNEGSKA (reference sequence). The CDR3 length is 16 residues.

The CDR3 nucleotides are TGCGCCAGCAGAAGGGGACTAGGCCAAGAGACCCAGTACTTC. Residues: CASRRGLGQETQYF. V and J are TRBV5-1 and TRBJ2-5; 8 positions match TRBD2. CDR1 SGHRS and CDR2 YFSETQ come from the germline V gene. This CDR3 region has 14 residues. Losses at the gene ends were 5 bases for V and 1 base for J; bases not matched to a gene: 4.

The chain recombines TRBV7-9 with TRBJ2-6; TRBD1 matches 7 bases. CDR3 length: 20 residues. V dropped 4 bases and J dropped 5; count of bases not matched to a gene: 20. Germline CDR1 SEHNR, CDR2 FQNEAQ (reference sequence). The CDR3 sequence is CASSSPKGQSPGLRANVLTF. The CDR3 DNA is TGTGCCAGCAGCTCACCGAAGGGACAGAGTCCGGGCCTGAGGGCCAACGTCCTGACTTTC.

Ten or more counts support this clonotype. The CDR3 is CATSRDMGGAEPQHF. The CDR3, as DNA: TGTGCCACCAGCAGAGATATGGGGGGCGCGGAGCCCCAGCATTTT. This sequence joins TRBV15 and TRBJ1-5, with D possibly matching TRBD1 (6 bases). This CDR3 has 15 residues. V gave up 0 bases and J gave up 8 bases, with 14 bases separating them. The germline CDR1 and CDR2 sequences are LNHNV and YYDKDF (reference sequence).

This clonotype was counted many times. The V gene is TRBV6-6, the J gene TRBJ1-5; D is undetermined. The V gene lost 4 bases and the J gene lost 5 bases, with 12 bases spanning the gap. The CDR3 contains 14 residues. Germline values: CDR1 MNHNY, CDR2 SVGAGI (reference sequence). The CDR3 DNA sequence: TGTGCCAGCAGTTTTTCCGACCCGTATCAGCCCCAGCATTTT. It encodes CASSFSDPYQPQHF.

This clonotype appeared many times. The chain combines TRBV12-3 or TRBV12-4 with TRBJ2-1; the D gene could be TRBD1 or TRBD2 (5 bases each). The CDR3 covers 15 residues. V was pared by 5 bases and J by 3 bases, with 14 bases between. This chain's CDR3 is CASSPGTGVYNEQFF. CDR3 coding DNA: TGTGCCAGCAGTCCCGGGACCGGAGTCTACAATGAGCAGTTCTTC.

This clonotype was counted ten times or more. This rearrangement joins TRBV5-1 to TRBJ2-7; D ambiguous. This CDR3 comprises 12 residues. The V and J ends lost 4 bases and 5 bases respectively, with 10 bases between them. Germline loops: CDR1 SGHRS, CDR2 YFSETQ. The DNA for the CDR3 is TGCGCCAGCAGCGCGTTTTCGGACGAGCAGTACTTC. It is translated as CASSAFSDEQYF.

Many counts were recorded for this clonotype. The V call is TRBV7-8, the J call TRBJ1-5; the D is unclear. This CDR3 comprises 12 residues. The V end lost 2 bases, the J end lost 9 bases, and 8 bases lay between the germline ends. Germline CDR1 reads SGHVS; CDR2 reads FQNEAQ. This CDR3 is CASSLRDLPQHF. The CDR3 DNA reads TGTGCCAGCAGCTTAAGGGATCTGCCCCAGCATTTT.

The table lists this clonotype with many counts. The chain joins TRBV18 to TRBJ1-4, with D possibly TRBD1 on 6 matching bases. V was shortened by 0 bases and J by 5 bases, with 10 bases between the two germline ends. In germline, CDR1 is KGHSH, CDR2 LQKENI. CDR3 length equals 15 residues. In nucleotides, the CDR3 is TGTGCCAGCTCACCACCGGGCAGGGGCAATGAAAAACTGTTTTTT. It translates to CASSPPGRGNEKLFF.

This clonotype was recorded many times. This chain uses TRBV7-2 with TRBJ2-3; D uncertain. The germline gives CDR1 SGHTA, CDR2 FQGNSA. There are 16 residues in the CDR3. V gave up 1 base and J gave up 2 bases, with 13 bases separating them. The CDR3 loop is CASSLGLYSLTDTQYF. The CDR3 bases are TGTGCCAGCAGCTTAGGATTGTACTCTCTCACAGATACGCAGTATTTT. Complete variable domain (other parts from reference TRBV7-2 and TRBJ2-3): GAGVSQSPSNKVTEKGKDVELRCDPISGHTALYWYRQSLGQGLEFLIYFQGNSAPDKSGLPSDRFSAERTGGSVSTLTIQRTQQEDSAVYLCASSLGLYSLTDTQYFGPGTRLTVL.

This sequence joins TRBV2 and TRBJ2-3; 8 positions agree with TRBD1. Germline-derived CDR1 and CDR2 are SNHLY and FYNNEI. This CDR3 is built from 12 residues. V trimming: 8 bases; J trimming: 6 bases; junction bases outside the gene matches: 4. CDR3 nucleotide sequence: TGTGCCAGCGACAGGGGCGGGGATACGCAGTATTTT. This codes for CASDRGGDTQYF.